The source of this T cell receptor beta chain is a study of vaccination and CD4 T cells after COVID-19. Study context: Ranging from 14 to 241, the interval between dose two and post-vaccine sampling had a median of roughly 73 days.

Once obtained from cultured CD4+ T cells, the DNA was sequenced using the Oncomine TCR Beta short-read assay. TCRdb ran MiXCR on the PCR reads and lists one entry per CDR3 protein. Of approximately 22,000 distinct CDR3 sequences listed, 45% to 60% are singletons. Treatment of the sample: approximately nine-day PBMC culture with coronavirus spike peptide pools or control peptides (ViraFEST assay). The authors cultured more than 1.5 million PBMCs per well with 8.5 to 10 IU/ml IL-2 and approximately 10 ug/ml peptide pools. Whole-study results and caveats: Within the convalescent patients, spike mono-reactivity was found in 304 of 307 vaccine-specific clones.

This clonotype appeared a few times. Its specificity is unknown. CDR3 length equals 15 residues. From germline, CDR1 is MNHEY and CDR2 SVGAGI. V was trimmed by 0 bases and J by 9 bases, leaving 12 bases between them. The source material was CD4+ T cells from blood, cultured in vitro. The chain recombines TRBV6-5 with TRBJ1-6; D possibly corresponds to TRBD1 (5 bases). This clonotype was sampled from a human donor who had recovered from COVID-19. The CDR3 here is CASSYSIGGGSPLHF. CDR3 bases: TGTGCCAGCAGTTACTCGATAGGTGGGGGTTCACCCCTCCACTTT.